The clone carrying this T cell receptor (beta chain) showed up just a few times. The TCR beta CDR3 regions underwent amplification using RNA transcripts as the source. The HTBI set primed first-round TCR CDR3 RT-PCR. TCRdb passed the multiplex PCR reads through MiXCR, listing each CDR3 protein once. This table holds approximately 400,000 distinct CDR3 sequences, around 25% found once. The sample belongs to a study of T cells in Graves' hyperthyroidism and ophthalmopathy. This TCR was sampled from a man aged 50 to 59 with Graves' hyperthyroidism. Source material: blood.

CDR3 sequence (DNA): TGTGCCAGCAGTTTCAGGACAGGGGGAGTAGAAAAACTGTTTTTT. Translated, it gives CASSFRTGGVEKLFF. The chain is built from TRBV6-5 and TRBJ1-4; 10 bases align to TRBD1. Germline V CDR1 and CDR2: MNHEY, SVGAGI. V was pared by 4 bases and J by 8 bases, with 7 bases of the junction left unmatched. The CDR3 is made up of 15 amino acids.